This T cell receptor (beta chain) was obtained from a study of human T cells and chemical hapten exposure. Time point here: healthy volunteer bleed at 2 weeks. From whole blood left unfractionated, total RNA was extracted. TCRdb ran MiXCR on the RACE reads and lists one entry per CDR3 protein. The repertoire consists of roughly 100,000 distinct CDR3 sequences, with over 8% occurring once and the leading ten covering approximately 2.8%. V was clipped by 6 bases and J by 6 bases; unmatched bases: 4. The CDR3 covers 13 residues. Per germline, CDR1 MNHEY and CDR2 SVGAGI. V and J are TRBV6-5 and TRBJ1-5; 8 bases line up with TRBD1. The sample was whole blood. The source is a female donor in good health. Some clones in this sample may be carry-over from other donors' samples. The CDR3 DNA sequence: TGTGCCAGCAGACCGGACAGGGTTCAGCCCCAGCATTTT. This gives the protein CASRPDRVQPQHF.